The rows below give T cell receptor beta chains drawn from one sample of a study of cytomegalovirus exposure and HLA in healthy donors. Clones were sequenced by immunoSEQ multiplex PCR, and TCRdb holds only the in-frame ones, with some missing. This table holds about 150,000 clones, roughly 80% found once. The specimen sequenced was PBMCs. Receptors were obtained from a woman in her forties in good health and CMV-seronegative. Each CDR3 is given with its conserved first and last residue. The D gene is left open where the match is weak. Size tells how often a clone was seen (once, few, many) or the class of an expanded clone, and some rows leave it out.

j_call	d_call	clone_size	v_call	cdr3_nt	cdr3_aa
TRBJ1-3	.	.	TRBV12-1	TGTGCCAGCAGCCCCCGTCCCCCGGGGACAGGCGACACCATATATTTT	CASSPRPPGTGDTIYF
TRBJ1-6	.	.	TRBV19	TGTGCCAGTAGTATCGACTCGCCATCACCCCTCCACTTT	CASSIDSPSPLHF
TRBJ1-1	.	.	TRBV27	TGTGCCAGCAGTCACCGTAGGAACACTGAAGCTTTCTTT	CASSHRRNTEAFF
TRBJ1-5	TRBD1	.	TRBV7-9	TGTTCCAGCAGCAAGCAGGGACAGCTAGACCAGCCCCAGCATTTT	CSSSKQGQLDQPQHF
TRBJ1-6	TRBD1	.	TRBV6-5	TGTGCCAGCACCCTCTACGGGACAGGGTACTCACCCCTCCACTTT	CASTLYGTGYSPLHF
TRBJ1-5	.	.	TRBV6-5	TGTGCCAGCAGCCCCCTCAGTAGCAATCAGCCCCAGCATTTT	CASSPLSSNQPQHF
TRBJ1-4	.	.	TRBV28	TGTGCCAGCAGTCAACCAGGGTATGCTAATGAAAAACTGTTTTTT	CASSQPGYANEKLFF
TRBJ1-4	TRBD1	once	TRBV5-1	TGCGCCAGCAGCTCGCAAGGACAGGGTAGTCTTGAAAAACTGTTTTTT	CASSSQGQGSLEKLFF
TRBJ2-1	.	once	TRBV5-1	TGCGCCAGTAAACTAGCCGGCCTAATGAACAATGAGCAGTTCTTC	CASKLAGLMNNEQFF
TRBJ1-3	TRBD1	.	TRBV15	TGTGCCACCAGCACAGGGGGCGCAGGTGGAAACACCATATATTTT	CATSTGGAGGNTIYF
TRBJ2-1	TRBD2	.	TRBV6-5	TGTGCCAGCAGTTTGGGACTAACCTACAATGAGCAGTTCTTC	CASSLGLTYNEQFF
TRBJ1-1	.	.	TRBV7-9	TGTGCCAGCAGCTTAAAGCTTCGGGTGAACACTGAAGCTTTCTTT	CASSLKLRVNTEAFF
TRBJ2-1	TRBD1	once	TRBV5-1	TGCGCCAGCAGACCCCCCGGGACAGGGATCTACAATGAGCAGTTCTTC	CASRPPGTGIYNEQFF
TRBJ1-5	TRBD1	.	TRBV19	TGTGCCAGTAGCCGTACCGGGACAGGGGAATTTCAGCCCCAGCATTTT	CASSRTGTGEFQPQHF
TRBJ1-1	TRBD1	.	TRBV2	TGTGCCAACTCCAGGGACAGGAACACTGAAGCTTTCTTT	CANSRDRNTEAFF
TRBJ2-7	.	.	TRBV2	TGTGCCAGCAGTGAGTTTCCCGGGGTGGGGGAGCAGTACTTC	CASSEFPGVGEQYF
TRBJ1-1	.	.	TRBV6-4	TGTGCCAGCAGGACCACATGGGAGTCGTCTGAAGCTTTCTTT	CASRTTWESSEAFF
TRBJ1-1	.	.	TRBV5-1	TGCGCCAGCAGCTACGGGGGAATTGGAACTGAAGCTTTCTTT	CASSYGGIGTEAFF
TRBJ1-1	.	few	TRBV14	TGTGCCAGCGGAAAACAGTGGAACACTGAAGCTTTCTTT	CASGKQWNTEAFF
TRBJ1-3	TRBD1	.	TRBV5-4	TGTGCCAGCAGCCCAGGGGGCGCGGAGGACACCATATATTTT	CASSPGGAEDTIYF
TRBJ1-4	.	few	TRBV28	TGTGCCAGTCACAGTTCAACTAATGAAAAACTGTTTTTT	CASHSSTNEKLFF
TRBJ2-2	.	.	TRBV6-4	TGTGCCAGCAGTTCCCAGGGTGACACCGGGGAGCTGTTTTTT	CASSSQGDTGELFF
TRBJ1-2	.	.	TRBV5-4	TGTGCCAGCAGCTTGGAGCGGAACTATGGCTACACCTTC	CASSLERNYGYTF
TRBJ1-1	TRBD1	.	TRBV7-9	TGTGCCAGCAGCCGGGACAGGGGAAACTCGGGAGCTTTCTTT	CASSRDRGNSGAFF
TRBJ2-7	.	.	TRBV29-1	TGCAGCGTTGTGTCCCCCGGGCGGGGCTGGGAGCAGTACTTC	CSVVSPGRGWEQYF
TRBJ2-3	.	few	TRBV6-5	TGTGCCAGCAAAAAACCGGGATCGCGCACAGATACGCAGTATTTT	CASKKPGSRTDTQYF
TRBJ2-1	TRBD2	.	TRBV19	TGTGCCAGTAAGGGCCCCGGCGGGAGGTCCTACAATGAGCAGTTCTTC	CASKGPGGRSYNEQFF
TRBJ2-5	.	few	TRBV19	TGTGCCAGTAGTATGGCGGGGCGGCAGACCCAGTACTTC	CASSMAGRQTQYF
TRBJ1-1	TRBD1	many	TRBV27	TGTGCCAGCAGGTTCAGGGGGCGGTGGACTGAAGCTTTCTTT	CASRFRGRWTEAFF
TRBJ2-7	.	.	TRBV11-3	TGTGCCAGCAGCTCCGACCCTAGCGCCCCAACCTACGAGCAGTACTTC	CASSSDPSAPTYEQYF
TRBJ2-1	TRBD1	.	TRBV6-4	TGTGCCAGCAGTGACTGGGGACAGGGGGCAGGGGAGCAGTTCTTC	CASSDWGQGAGEQFF
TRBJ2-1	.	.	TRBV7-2	TGTGCCAGCAGCCCTTCGTCTTCGTACAATGAGCAGTTCTTC	CASSPSSSYNEQFF
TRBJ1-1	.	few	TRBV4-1	TGCGCCAGCAGCCAGATGGCAGTGAACACTGAAGCTTTCTTT	CASSQMAVNTEAFF
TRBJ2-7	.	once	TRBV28	TGTGCCAGCACCGCAACCCTCCCCACGGTTGGGTCGGGCTACGAGCAGTACTTC	CASTATLPTVGSGYEQYF
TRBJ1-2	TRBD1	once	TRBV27	TGTGCCAGCAGTTTAGACAGGGGTAACTATGGCTACACCTTC	CASSLDRGNYGYTF
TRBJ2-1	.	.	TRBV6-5	TGTGCCAGCAGTTACTCCCGACTAGTCTCCTACAATGAGCAGTTCTTC	CASSYSRLVSYNEQFF
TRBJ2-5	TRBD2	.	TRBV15	TGTGCCACCAGCAGAGATTTGGGGCCCCTCCGGGAGGGCCAGTACTTC	CATSRDLGPLREGQYF
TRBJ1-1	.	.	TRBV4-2	TGTGCCAGCAGCCAAGTCGAGGGTGCGAACACTGAAGCTTTCTTT	CASSQVEGANTEAFF
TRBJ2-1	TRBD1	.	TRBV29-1	TGCAGCGTTAGGACAGGTCGCTCCTACAATGAGCAGTTCTTC	CSVRTGRSYNEQFF
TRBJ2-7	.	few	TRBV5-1	TGCGCCAGCAGCTTACAGGGACCTCCCTACGAGCAGTACTTC	CASSLQGPPYEQYF
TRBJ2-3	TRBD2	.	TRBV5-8	TGTGCCAGCAGCTCGGGACTAGCGGGAGAGGAGGTCGGCACAGATACGCAGTATTTT	CASSSGLAGEEVGTDTQYF
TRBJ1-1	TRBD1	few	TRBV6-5	TGTGCCACACAGGGACAGGGGTATACTGAAGCTTTCTTT	CATQGQGYTEAFF
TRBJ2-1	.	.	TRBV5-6	TGTGCCAGCAGCTCGGGCCTTATCTCCAGGAGGCGGTTCTTC	CASSSGLISRRRFF
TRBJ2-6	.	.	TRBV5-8	TGTGCCAGCAGCCCCAGGGTGGCTGGGGCCAACGTCCTGACTTTC	CASSPRVAGANVLTF
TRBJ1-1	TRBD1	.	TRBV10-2	TGCGCCAGCACCGGAACAGGGGACACTGAAGCTTTCTTT	CASTGTGDTEAFF
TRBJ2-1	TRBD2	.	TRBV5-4	TGTGCCAGCAGCTTGAGCCCCGGGACTAACAATGAGCAGTTCTTC	CASSLSPGTNNEQFF
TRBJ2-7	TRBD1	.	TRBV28	TGTGCCAGCAGTTTTTTGGGACAGGGAAGACGGGAGCAGTACTTC	CASSFLGQGRREQYF
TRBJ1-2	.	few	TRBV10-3	TGTGCCATCAGTGAGGGAGAGACGGATGGCTACACCTTC	CAISEGETDGYTF
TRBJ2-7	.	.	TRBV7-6	TGTGCCAGCAGCTCCTCGGGGGAGCAGTACTTC	CASSSSGEQYF